This T cell receptor beta chain was recovered during a study of cytomegalovirus exposure and HLA in healthy donors. 13 Jbeta primers and 60 Vbeta primers were used for the PCR. Profiled with immunoSEQ multiplex PCR; TCRdb holds only in-frame clones, not every one. The table has under 70,000 clones, roughly 70% seen once. The CDR3 is made up of 14 amino acids. Trimming removed 7 bases from V and 4 bases from J, with 16 bases in between. Germline V gene data show CDR1 as SQVTM and CDR2 as ANQGSEA. Concerning this clone itself: No antigen is known for it.

Broader study findings: According to a later analysis, donors in an Asian-associated ancestry cluster reportedly had fewer N-insertions than the roughly 640-donor mean. A previous analysis found most TCR beta V segments productive roughly 87% or roughly 30% of the time.

The specimen sequenced was PBMCs. The chain uses TRBV29-1 and TRBJ1-4; TRBD1 might be the D (5 bases). The sequence was obtained from a woman in her sixties in good health and CMV-seropositive. The CDR3 DNA sequence: TGCAGCGCCGGGGGGGTAGGAGGTAATGAAAAACTGTTTTTT. Translation gives CSAGGVGGNEKLFF.